The T cell receptor (beta chain) described here comes from a study of identical twins. Study-level results: A cross-sectional statistical analysis, not follow-up of the same donors, supported the conclusions. Shared out-of-frame alpha sequences (those common to twins) showed excess low generation probability. While abundant cord blood beta clonotypes carried fewer insertions, memory repertoires showed no such pattern.

This clonotype is classed as medium-sized (0.01 to 0.1%). What it binds is unknown. A universal primer site was added by template switching, and unique molecular identifiers were carried by the cDNA. Via MiXCR, TCRdb re-called the 5' RACE reads, giving one row per CDR3 protein. The table lists approximately 220,000 distinct CDR3 sequences, around 10% of them singletons. Germline lookup yields CDR1 DFQATT and CDR2 SNEGSKA (reference sequence). Trimming cost V 0 bases and J 0 bases, with 12 bases left between them. The CDR3 length is 16 residues. The V and J genes are TRBV20-1 and TRBJ2-4; no clear D. The sample consisted of memory (CD45RO+) T cells sorted from blood. The receptor's source is a woman under 30 in good health. The CDR3 DNA is TGCAGTGCTAGAGATTTGGGTAGGCTAGCCAAAAACATTCAGTACTTC. Its protein is CSARDLGRLAKNIQYF.